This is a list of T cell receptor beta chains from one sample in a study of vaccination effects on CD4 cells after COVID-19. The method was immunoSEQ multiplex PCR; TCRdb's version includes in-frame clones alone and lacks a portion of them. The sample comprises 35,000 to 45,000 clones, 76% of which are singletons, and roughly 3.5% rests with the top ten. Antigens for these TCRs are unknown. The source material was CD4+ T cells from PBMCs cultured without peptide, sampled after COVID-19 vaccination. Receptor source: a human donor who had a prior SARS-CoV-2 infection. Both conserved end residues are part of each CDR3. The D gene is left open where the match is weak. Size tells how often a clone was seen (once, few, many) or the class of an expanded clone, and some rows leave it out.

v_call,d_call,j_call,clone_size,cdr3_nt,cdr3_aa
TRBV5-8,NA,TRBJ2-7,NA,TGTGCCAGCAGCCGGGGACCGAACTACGAGCAGTACTTC,CASSRGPNYEQYF
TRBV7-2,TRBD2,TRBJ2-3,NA,TGTGCCAGCAGCCAATTCCCGGGACTACAGCCGTATTTT,CASSQFPGLQPYF
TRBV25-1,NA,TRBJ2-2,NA,TGTGCCAGCAGTGAATTATTCGGGGTCACCGGGGAGCTGTTTTTT,CASSELFGVTGELFF
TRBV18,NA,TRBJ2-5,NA,TGTGCCAGCTCATCCCAAGAGACCCAGTACTTC,CASSSQETQYF
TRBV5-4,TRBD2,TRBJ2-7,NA,TGTGCCAGCAGCTCATCGCGGGGGGTGGGCTACGAGCAGTACTTC,CASSSSRGVGYEQYF
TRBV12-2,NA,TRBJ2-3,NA,TGTGCAAGTCGCTTAGCGCGGCGGGAGGCAGATACGCAGTATTTT,CASRLARREADTQYF
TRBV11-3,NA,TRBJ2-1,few,TGTGCCAGCAGCTTAGCGGATCGAGTGGCAGGCGGGGAGCAGTTCTTC,CASSLADRVAGGEQFF
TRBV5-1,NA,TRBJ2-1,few,TGCGCCAGCAGCTTTAGGGCTAGCGAGGATGAGCAGTTCTTC,CASSFRASEDEQFF
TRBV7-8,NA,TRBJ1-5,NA,TGTGCCAGCAGCTTCAACAGGGATCAGCCCCAGCATTTT,CASSFNRDQPQHF
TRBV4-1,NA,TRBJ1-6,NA,TGCGCCAGCAGCCAACACCAGGGGATGAGAGGGAATAATTCACCCCTCCACTTT,CASSQHQGMRGNNSPLHF
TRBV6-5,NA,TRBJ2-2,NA,TGTGCCAGCAGTTCCAACACCGGGGAGCTGTTTTTT,CASSSNTGELFF
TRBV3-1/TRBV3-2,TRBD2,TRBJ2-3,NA,TGTGCCAGCAGCCAAGATGTGATAGCGGGGGGTGCAGATACGCAGTATTTT,CASSQDVIAGGADTQYF
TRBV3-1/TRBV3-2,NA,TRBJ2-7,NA,TGTGCCAGCAGCCAAGATCGTCTAAGCCGGCAGTACTTC,CASSQDRLSRQYF
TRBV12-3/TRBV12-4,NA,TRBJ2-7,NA,TGTGCCAGCGGGTCCGGGACTCGCCAGCAGTACTTC,CASGSGTRQQYF
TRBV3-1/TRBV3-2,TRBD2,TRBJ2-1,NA,TGTGCCAGCAGTCTGGGACTAGCGGGGGGTTTTGAGCAGTTCTTC,CASSLGLAGGFEQFF
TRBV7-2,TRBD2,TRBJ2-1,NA,TGTGCCAGCAGCTCCCTAGCGGGCGGATACAATGAGCAGTTCTTC,CASSSLAGGYNEQFF
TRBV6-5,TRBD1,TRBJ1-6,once,TGTGCCAGCAGCTCATCCGGGACAGGGAATTCACCCCTCCACTTT,CASSSSGTGNSPLHF
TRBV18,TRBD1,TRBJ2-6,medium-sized,TGTGCCAGCTCACGAACCCGCCCCGGGACAGGCCACTCTGGGGCCAACGTCCTGACTTTC,CASSRTRPGTGHSGANVLTF
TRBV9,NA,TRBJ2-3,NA,TGTGCCAGCAGCCCAAGCACAGATACGCAGTATTTT,CASSPSTDTQYF
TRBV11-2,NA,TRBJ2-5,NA,TGTGCCAGCAGCCCGGGCCTACTAGAGACCCAGTACTTC,CASSPGLLETQYF
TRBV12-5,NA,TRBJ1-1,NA,TGTGCTAGTGGTCCCGACAGAACGAATTTGTTGAACACTGAAGCTTTCTTT,CASGPDRTNLLNTEAFF
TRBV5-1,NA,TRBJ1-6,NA,TGCGCCAGCAGCAGGGGACCGGACTATAATTCACCCCTCCACTTT,CASSRGPDYNSPLHF
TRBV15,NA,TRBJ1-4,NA,TGTGCCACCAGCAGGGACTCAGTTGAAAAACTGTTTTTT,CATSRDSVEKLFF
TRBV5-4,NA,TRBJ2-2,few,TGTGCCAGCAGCCCAGCGGGCACGAACACCGGGGAGCTGTTTTTT,CASSPAGTNTGELFF
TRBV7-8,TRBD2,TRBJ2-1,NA,TGTGCCAGCAGCTCCCCGCAACCGGGACTAGCGGGGGGGCGAAGCAATGAGCAGTTCTTC,CASSSPQPGLAGGRSNEQFF
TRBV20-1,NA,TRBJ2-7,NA,TGCAGTGCGTACCGCCCCTACGAGCAGTACTTC,CSAYRPYEQYF
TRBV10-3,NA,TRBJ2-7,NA,TGTGCCATCAGCCGTTCCTCGGGGCGAAGCTCCTACGAGCAGTACTTC,CAISRSSGRSSYEQYF
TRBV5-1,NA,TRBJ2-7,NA,TGCGCCAGCAGCTTGGGGGGCCCGAGCTCCTACGAGCAGTACTTC,CASSLGGPSSYEQYF
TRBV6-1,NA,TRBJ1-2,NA,TGTGCCAGCAGTGAATCGGGGGGCCCATATGGCTACACCTTC,CASSESGGPYGYTF
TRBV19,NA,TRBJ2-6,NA,TGTGCCAGTAGTTCATGGGGAGCCAACGTCCTGACTTTC,CASSSWGANVLTF
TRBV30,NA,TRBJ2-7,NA,TGTGCCTGGAGTGGCTTGGGTGAGCAGTACTTC,CAWSGLGEQYF
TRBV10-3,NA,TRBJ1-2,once,TGTGCCATCAGTGCTTTCACGTTTGGGGACTATGGCTACACCTTC,CAISAFTFGDYGYTF
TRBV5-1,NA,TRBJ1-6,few,TGCGCCAGCAGCACAGCCGGGCCCGAAAATAATTCACCCCTCCACTTT,CASSTAGPENNSPLHF
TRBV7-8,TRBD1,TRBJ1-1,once,TGTGCCAGCAGCTTATGGACAGGGGCTAACACTGAAGCTTTCTTT,CASSLWTGANTEAFF
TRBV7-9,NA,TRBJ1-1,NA,TGTGCCAGCAGTCCCTCCAGGTGGAACACTGAAGCTTTCTTT,CASSPSRWNTEAFF
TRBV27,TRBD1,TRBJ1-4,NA,TGTGCCAGCAGTTTATTCAGGGGGGGGGACGCAACTAATGAAAAACTGTTTTTT,CASSLFRGGDATNEKLFF
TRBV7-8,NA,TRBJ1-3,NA,TGTGCCAGCAGCCTACTATTACCGGCTGGAAACACCATATATTTT,CASSLLLPAGNTIYF
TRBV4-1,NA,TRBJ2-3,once,TGCGCCAGCAGCCAAGTACCACCTAGCGAGTTCACAGATACGCAGTATTTT,CASSQVPPSEFTDTQYF
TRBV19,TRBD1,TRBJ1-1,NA,TGTGCCAGTGGACAGGGGGCGAGAGCTTTCTTT,CASGQGARAFF